This T cell receptor beta chain was retrieved from a study of radiotherapy plus CTLA-4 blockade in lung cancer. V lost 3 bases and J lost 10; bases outside the gene matches: 6. Germline-derived CDR1 and CDR2 are KGHSH and LQKENI. The length of the CDR3 is 14 residues. Profiled with immunoSEQ multiplex PCR; TCRdb holds only in-frame clones, not every one. This sample yields some 78,000 clones, of which 85% to 90% are seen a single time; over 0.75% belongs to the top ten. The chain combines TRBV18 with TRBJ1-6, with 7 bases that match TRBD1. The sample was peripheral blood, taken from a patient treated with radiotherapy plus ipilimumab. This receptor was identified in a human donor with non-small cell lung cancer who had stable disease on radiotherapy plus ipilimumab. This CDR3 is CASSPTGERSPLHF. The CDR3 nucleotides are TGTGCCAGCTCACCCACAGGGGAAAGATCACCCCTCCACTTT.